This TCR beta chain was retrieved from a study of T cells after yellow fever vaccination. Study observations and caveats: Contaminating bulk clonotypes could be abundant in FACS-sorted repertoires. Subsequent to the booster, the majority of primary-vaccination clones reappeared (around 97% CD4, 88% CD8).

A universal primer site and UMIs were added as TCR cDNA was made by 5'RACE template switching. TCRdb processed the 5' RACE reads anew with MiXCR; each CDR3 protein has one entry. Among 400,000 to 450,000 distinct CDR3 sequences listed, around 20% were seen once. Notes on this clonotype: Its antigen is not identified.

This CDR3 contains 18 residues. The V and J genes are TRBV12-2 and TRBJ2-5; TRBD1, the D gene given by the table, was not confirmed from the DNA. TRBV12-2 is a known pseudogene. This clonotype originated in a man aged 18 to 29 who received the YFV17D yellow fever vaccine. The specimen comprised PBMCs, sampled before the yellow fever booster vaccination. The CDR3 sequence is CASRSHLGAGTAQETQYF. In DNA form, the CDR3 reads TGTGCAAGTCGCTCCCACCTGGGAGCCGGGACAGCCCAAGAGACCCAGTACTTC.